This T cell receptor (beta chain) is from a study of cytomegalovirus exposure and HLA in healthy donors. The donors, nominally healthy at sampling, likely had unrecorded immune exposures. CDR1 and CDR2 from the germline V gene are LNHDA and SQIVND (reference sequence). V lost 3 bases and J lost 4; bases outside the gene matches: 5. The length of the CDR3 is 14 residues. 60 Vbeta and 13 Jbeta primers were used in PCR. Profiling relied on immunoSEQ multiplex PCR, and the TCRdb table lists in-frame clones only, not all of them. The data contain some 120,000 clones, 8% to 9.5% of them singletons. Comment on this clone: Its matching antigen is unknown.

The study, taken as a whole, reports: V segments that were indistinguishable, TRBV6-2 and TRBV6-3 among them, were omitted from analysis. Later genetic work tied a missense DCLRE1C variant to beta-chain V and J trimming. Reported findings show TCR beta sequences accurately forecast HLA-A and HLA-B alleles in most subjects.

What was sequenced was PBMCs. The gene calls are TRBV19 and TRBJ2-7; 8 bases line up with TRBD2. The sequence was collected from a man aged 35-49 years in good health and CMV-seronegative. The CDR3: CASSISGGGYEQYF. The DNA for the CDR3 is TGTGCCAGTAGTATCTCCGGGGGGGGGTACGAGCAGTACTTC.